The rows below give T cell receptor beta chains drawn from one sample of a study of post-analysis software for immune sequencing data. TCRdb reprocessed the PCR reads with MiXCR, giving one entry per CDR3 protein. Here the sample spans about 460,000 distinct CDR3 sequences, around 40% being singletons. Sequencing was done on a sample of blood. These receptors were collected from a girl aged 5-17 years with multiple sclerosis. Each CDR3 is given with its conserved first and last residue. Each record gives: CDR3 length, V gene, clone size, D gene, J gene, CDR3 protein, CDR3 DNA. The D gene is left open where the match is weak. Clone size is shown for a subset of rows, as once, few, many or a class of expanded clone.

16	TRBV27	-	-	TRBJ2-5	CASSSRAGGTQETQYF	TGTGCCAGCAGTTCCCGGGCCGGGGGTACTCAAGAGACCCAGTACTTC
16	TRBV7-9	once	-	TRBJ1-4	CASSLVIRQYNEKLFF	TGTGCCAGCAGCTTAGTTATACGACAGTATAATGAAAAACTGTTTTTT
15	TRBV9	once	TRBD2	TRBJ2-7	CASSVAAGEHYEQYF	TGTGCCAGCAGCGTAGCAGCGGGGGAGCACTACGAGCAGTACTTC
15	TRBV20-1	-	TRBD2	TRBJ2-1	CSARSGTSASEEQFF	TGCAGTGCTAGATCCGGGACTAGCGCGTCGGAGGAGCAGTTCTTC
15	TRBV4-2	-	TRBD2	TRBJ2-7	CASSQTSGTDYEQYF	TGTGCCAGCAGCCAAACTAGCGGGACTGACTACGAGCAGTACTTC
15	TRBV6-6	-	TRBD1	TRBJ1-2	CASSSRTGGDYGYTF	TGTGCCAGCAGTTCCCGGACAGGGGGAGACTATGGCTACACCTTC
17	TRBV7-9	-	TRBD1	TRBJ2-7	CASSLGTGGIVTYEQYF	TGTGCCAGCAGCTTAGGGACAGGGGGCATCGTAACCTACGAGCAGTACTTC
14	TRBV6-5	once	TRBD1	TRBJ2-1	CASRAAAGGNEQFF	TGTGCCAGCAGGGCCGCCGCAGGGGGCAATGAGCAGTTCTTC
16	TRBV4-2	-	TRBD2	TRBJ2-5	CASSQDSGSLQETQYF	TGTGCCAGCAGCCAAGATAGCGGGAGTCTTCAAGAGACCCAGTACTTC
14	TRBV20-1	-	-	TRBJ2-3	CSAREWSHTDTQYF	TGCAGTGCTAGAGAGTGGAGCCACACAGATACGCAGTATTTT
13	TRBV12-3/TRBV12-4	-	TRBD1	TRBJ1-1	CASRDDRGSEAFF	TGTGCCAGCAGAGACGACAGGGGCTCTGAAGCTTTCTTT
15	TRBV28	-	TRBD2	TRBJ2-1	CASSLSSGFNNEQFF	TGTGCCAGCAGTTTATCTAGCGGGTTTAACAATGAGCAGTTCTTC
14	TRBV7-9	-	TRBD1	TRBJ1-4	CAGSYRGQNEKLFF	TGTGCCGGCAGCTACAGGGGGCAGAATGAAAAACTGTTTTTT
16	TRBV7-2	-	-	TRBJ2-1	CASSMNYPSSYNEQFF	TGTGCCAGCAGCATGAACTACCCGAGCTCCTACAATGAGCAGTTCTTC
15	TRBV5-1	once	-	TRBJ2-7	CASSLAVGAAYEQYF	TGCGCCAGCAGCTTGGCGGTGGGGGCAGCCTACGAGCAGTACTTC
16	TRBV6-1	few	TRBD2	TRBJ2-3	CASSGPLAGGIDTQYF	TGTGCCAGCAGTGGCCCACTAGCGGGAGGGATAGATACGCAGTATTTT
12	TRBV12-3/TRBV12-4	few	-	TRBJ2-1	CASSLEVGEQFF	TGTGCCAGCAGTTTAGAAGTGGGTGAGCAGTTCTTC
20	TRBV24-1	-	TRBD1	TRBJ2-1	CATSDLKKLSGTGGGGEQFF	TGTGCCACCAGTGATTTGAAAAAACTGTCCGGGACAGGTGGAGGTGGTGAGCAGTTCTTC
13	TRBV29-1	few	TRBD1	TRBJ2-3	CSVRDSLTDTQYF	TGCAGCGTACGGGACAGTCTCACAGATACGCAGTATTTT
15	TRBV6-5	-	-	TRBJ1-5	CASSLSPGAGQPQHF	TGTGCCAGCAGTCTATCGCCAGGGGCCGGACAGCCCCAGCATTTT
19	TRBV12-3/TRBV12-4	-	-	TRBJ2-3	CASSSGLSKGRPSTDTQYF	TGTGCCAGCAGCTCCGGGCTCTCGAAGGGGCGTCCTAGCACAGATACGCAGTATTTT
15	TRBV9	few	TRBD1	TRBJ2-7	CASSVEPQGPDEQYF	TGTGCCAGCAGCGTAGAACCACAGGGGCCGGACGAGCAGTACTTC
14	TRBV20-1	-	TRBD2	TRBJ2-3	CSRNGGGPSDTQYF	TGCAGTAGGAATGGGGGAGGGCCCTCAGATACGCAGTATTTT
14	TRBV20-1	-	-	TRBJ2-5	CSAILGGGGETQYF	TGCAGTGCTATCTTGGGCGGAGGGGGTGAGACCCAGTACTTC
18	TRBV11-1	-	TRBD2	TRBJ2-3	CASSQSRSHSGSGDTQYF	TGTGCCAGCAGCCAATCACGCTCCCATAGCGGGAGTGGTGATACGCAGTATTTT
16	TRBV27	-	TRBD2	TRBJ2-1	CASSPYSSGSGGEQFF	TGTGCCAGCAGTCCCTACTCTAGCGGGAGTGGAGGTGAGCAGTTCTTC
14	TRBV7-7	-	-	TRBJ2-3	CASSLVGDTDTQYF	TGTGCTAGCAGCTTAGTTGGTGACACGGATACGCAGTATTTT
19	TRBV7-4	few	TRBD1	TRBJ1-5	CASSLVPRDSSYSNQPQHF	TGTGCCAGCAGCTTAGTCCCCCGGGACAGTTCTTATAGCAATCAGCCCCAGCATTTT
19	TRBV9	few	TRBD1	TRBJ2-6	CASSVARGQAQGGANVLTF	TGTGCCAGCAGCGTAGCGCGGGGACAGGCCCAAGGTGGGGCCAACGTCCTGACTTTC
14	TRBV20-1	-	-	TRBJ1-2	CSARGSATNYGYTF	TGCAGTGCTAGAGGATCAGCTACTAACTATGGCTACACCTTC
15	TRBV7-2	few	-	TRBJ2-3	CASSLVGGRTDTQYF	TGTGCCAGCAGCTTAGTGGGCGGACGCACAGATACGCAGTATTTT
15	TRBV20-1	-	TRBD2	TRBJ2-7	CSARDILTSGYEQYF	TGCAGTGCTAGAGATATTTTGACTAGCGGTTACGAGCAGTACTTC
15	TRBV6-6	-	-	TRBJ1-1	CASSYSGRPNTEAFF	TGTGCCAGCAGTTACAGCGGACGCCCAAACACTGAAGCTTTCTTT
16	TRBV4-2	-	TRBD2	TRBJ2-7	CASSLTRLAGFSEQYF	TGTGCCAGCAGCCTTACTCGACTAGCGGGATTTAGCGAGCAGTACTTC
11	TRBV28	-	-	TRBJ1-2	CASRFGADYTF	TGTGCCAGCAGGTTCGGTGCAGACTACACCTTC
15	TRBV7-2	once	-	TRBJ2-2	CASSLSGRPTGELFF	TGTGCCAGCAGCTTAAGCGGCAGACCCACCGGGGAGCTGTTTTTT
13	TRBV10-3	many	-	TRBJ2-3	CAINPSRADTQYF	TGTGCCATCAACCCTAGCAGGGCAGATACGCAGTATTTT
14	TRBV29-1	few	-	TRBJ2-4	CSVVGKLAKNIQYF	TGCAGCGTTGTAGGAAAACTAGCCAAAAACATTCAGTACTTC
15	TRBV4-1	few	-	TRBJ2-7	CASSKAGPNSYEQYF	TGCGCCAGCAGCAAGGCGGGGCCAAACTCCTACGAGCAGTACTTC
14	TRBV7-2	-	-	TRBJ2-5	CASSFLVSQETQYF	TGTGCCAGCAGCTTCTTGGTATCCCAAGAGACCCAGTACTTC
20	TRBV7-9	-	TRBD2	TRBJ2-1	CASSSLTGPGLAGPYNEQFF	TGTGCCAGCAGCTCACTGACAGGCCCGGGACTAGCGGGTCCATACAATGAGCAGTTCTTC
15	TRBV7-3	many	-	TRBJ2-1	CASSPGLAIYNEQFF	TGTGCCAGCAGTCCCGGTCTAGCGATCTACAATGAGCAGTTCTTC
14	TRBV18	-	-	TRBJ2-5	CASSPRPGLETQYF	TGTGCCAGCTCACCACGTCCAGGACTAGAGACCCAGTACTTC
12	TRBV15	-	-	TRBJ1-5	CATSRRDQPQHF	TGTGCCACCAGCAGGCGGGATCAGCCCCAGCATTTT
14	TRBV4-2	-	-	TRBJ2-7	CASSARVAPYEQYF	TGTGCCAGCAGCGCCAGGGTAGCTCCCTACGAGCAGTACTTC
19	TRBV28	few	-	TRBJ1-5	CASSLNMKEQWVSNQPQHF	TGTGCCAGCAGTTTAAATATGAAGGAACAGTGGGTGAGCAATCAGCCCCAGCATTTT
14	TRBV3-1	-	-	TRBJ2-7	CASSPRDPYYEQYF	TGTGCCAGCAGCCCTCGGGACCCCTACTACGAGCAGTACTTC
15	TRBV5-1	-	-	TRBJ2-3	CASSLVLTSTDTQYF	TGCGCCAGCAGCTTGGTGTTGACTAGCACAGATACGCAGTATTTT
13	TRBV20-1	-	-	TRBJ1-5	CSATTGLVQPQHF	TGCAGTGCTACCACAGGTTTGGTTCAGCCCCAGCATTTT
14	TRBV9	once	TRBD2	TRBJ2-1	CASSGTSGAGEQFF	TGTGCCAGCAGCGGGACTAGCGGGGCCGGCGAGCAGTTCTTC
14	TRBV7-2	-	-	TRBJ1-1	CASTTSMGNTEAFF	TGTGCCAGCACCACGTCTATGGGGAACACTGAAGCTTTCTTT
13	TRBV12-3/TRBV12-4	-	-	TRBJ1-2	CASRGGDTYGYTF	TGTGCCAGCAGGGGCGGGGATACCTATGGCTACACCTTC
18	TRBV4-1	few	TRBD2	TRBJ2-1	CASSQGLAGLSSYNEQFF	TGCGCCAGCAGCCAGGGACTAGCGGGCCTGAGCTCCTACAATGAGCAGTTCTTC
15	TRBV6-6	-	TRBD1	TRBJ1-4	CASRGVDRGNEKLFF	TGTGCCAGCAGGGGGGTAGACAGGGGGAATGAAAAACTGTTTTTT